The rows below give T cell receptor beta chains drawn from one sample of a study of blood T cell repertoires in COVID-19. Assay used: immunoSEQ multiplex PCR; TCRdb lists only in-frame clones, some missing. The table includes over 50,000 clones, about nine tenths detected once. Sample: peripheral blood. The origin of the receptors is a human donor with active COVID-19. The donor label of this sample is uncertain. CDR3s include the opening cysteine and the closing phenylalanine or tryptophan. Fields, in order: clone size, J gene, V gene, CDR3 protein. Clone size is shown for a subset of rows, as once, few, many or a class of expanded clone.

abundance: NA; j_gene: TRBJ1-1; v_gene: TRBV19; CDR3aa: CASSSTGDTEAFF
abundance: NA; j_gene: TRBJ2-3; v_gene: TRBV2; CDR3aa: CASSVRLAGSTDTQYF
abundance: NA; j_gene: TRBJ2-7; v_gene: TRBV28; CDR3aa: CATRLAGLPYEQYF
abundance: NA; j_gene: TRBJ2-1; v_gene: TRBV11-2; CDR3aa: CASSLGQGPYNEQFF
abundance: once; j_gene: TRBJ2-1; v_gene: TRBV27; CDR3aa: CASSLGGSRYNEQFF
abundance: few; j_gene: TRBJ1-1; v_gene: TRBV11-2; CDR3aa: CASSRMTVEAFF
abundance: NA; j_gene: TRBJ2-3; v_gene: TRBV5-1; CDR3aa: CASSRETRVTDTQYF
abundance: NA; j_gene: TRBJ2-7; v_gene: TRBV28; CDR3aa: CASTPPGNHEQYF
abundance: NA; j_gene: TRBJ1-2; v_gene: TRBV6-5; CDR3aa: CASSPPRDRYGYTF
abundance: few; j_gene: TRBJ1-5; v_gene: TRBV19; CDR3aa: CASSIVGEQPQHF
abundance: few; j_gene: TRBJ2-1; v_gene: TRBV7-3; CDR3aa: CASSLRGLHNEQFF
abundance: NA; j_gene: TRBJ1-2; v_gene: TRBV9; CDR3aa: CASSVDRTEINGYTF